A selection of T cell receptor beta chains follows, all from one sample in a study of blood T cell repertoires in COVID-19. TCRdb keeps only in-frame clones here, not all; method: immunoSEQ multiplex PCR. In the table there are 200,000 to 250,000 clones, 70% to 90% of which are singletons. Material: PBMCs or T cells enriched from blood (not recorded which). These receptors were collected from a man younger than 40 who had recovered from COVID-19. The CDR3 runs from the conserved cysteine through the conserved F or W.

j_gene,v_gene,CDR3aa
TRBJ1-2,TRBV10-3,CAIDPGAGYGYTF
TRBJ2-7,TRBV6-5,CASSLGGRAYEQYF
TRBJ2-7,TRBV30,CAWRVGSGSLEQYF
TRBJ1-2,TRBV29-1,CSVEPGTGVYGYTF
TRBJ2-7,TRBV15,CATSRDLLGSYGQRRYEQYF
TRBJ2-7,TRBV6-1,CASSELGTNYEQYF
TRBJ2-1,TRBV7-8,CASRGRERNEQFF
TRBJ2-5,TRBV19,CASSGSEPSKYF
TRBJ1-5,TRBV19,CASSGPGNQPQHF
TRBJ2-1,TRBV5-6,CASSSGQLRLKEFF
TRBJ1-4,TRBV4-2,CASSQLGEKLFF
TRBJ2-2,TRBV2,CASSEGRTGELFF
TRBJ2-7,TRBV3-1/TRBV3-2,CASSQGQGLREQYF
TRBJ1-2,TRBV7-9,CASSLGQKYGYTF
TRBJ1-5,TRBV5-1,CASKATTGPVQPQHF
TRBJ1-2,TRBV5-3,CARSLEAGSNYGYTF
TRBJ2-1,TRBV9,CASSAQGKSSYNEQFF
TRBJ1-2,TRBV4-2,CASSQGEQGGYGYTF
TRBJ2-6,TRBV7-9,CASSTGGAAFGANVLTF
TRBJ2-7,TRBV10-3,CAISDGRGRPYEQYF
TRBJ2-1,TRBV14,CASSQDLGGWNEQFF
TRBJ2-1,TRBV7-9,CASSLRVVSNEQFF
TRBJ2-5,TRBV10-3,CAISEAQTQYF
TRBJ2-7,TRBV28,CASSQFGRLHEQYF
TRBJ1-6,TRBV15,CATRLDSSYNSPLHF
TRBJ2-7,TRBV4-1,CASSQGRDSTYEQYF
TRBJ1-4,TRBV13,CASSRRYEKLFF
TRBJ1-2,TRBV18,CASSPDRDYGYTF
TRBJ1-2,TRBV12-2,CASRLARQKTNYGYTF
TRBJ2-7,TRBV7-9,CASSSPDRGSYEQYF
TRBJ2-7,TRBV9,CASSVSSAYEQYF
TRBJ2-2,TRBV9,CASSASGLGELFF
TRBJ1-6,TRBV6-1,CASSEDRRDRGLYSPLHF
TRBJ2-2,TRBV28,CASSRLAGGATGELFF
TRBJ2-1,TRBV5-4,CASTLGGAHTNNEQFF
TRBJ2-5,TRBV9,CASSATGAEETQYF
TRBJ1-2,TRBV12-3/TRBV12-4,CASRRQGNYGYTF
TRBJ2-6,TRBV2,CANRVGGANVLTF
TRBJ2-3,TRBV5-1,CASSLGRVTDTQYF
TRBJ2-1,TRBV5-6,CASSFGGRASEQFF
TRBJ1-5,TRBV10-3,CAISGNYRNQPQHF
TRBJ1-4,TRBV10-1,CASRTRGSNEKLFF
TRBJ2-1,TRBV6-2/TRBV6-3,CASSKTGGEQFF
TRBJ2-1,TRBV25-1,CASSVSHNEQFF
TRBJ2-5,TRBV3-1/TRBV3-2,CASSRRTGGETQYF
TRBJ1-5,TRBV19,CASSMGSNSNQPQHF
TRBJ1-1,TRBV10-1,CASTKQTGGEAFF
TRBJ1-1,TRBV7-2,CASSLVLLAGQGNTEAFF
TRBJ1-5,TRBV2,CASSEQGPNQPQHF
TRBJ2-1,TRBV7-8,CASSITGGNVNEQFF
TRBJ2-1,TRBV6-5,CASVRTGTDYNEQFF
TRBJ1-5,TRBV6-1,CASSDQANQPQHF
TRBJ2-7,TRBV29-1,CSVGGDSFSYEQYF